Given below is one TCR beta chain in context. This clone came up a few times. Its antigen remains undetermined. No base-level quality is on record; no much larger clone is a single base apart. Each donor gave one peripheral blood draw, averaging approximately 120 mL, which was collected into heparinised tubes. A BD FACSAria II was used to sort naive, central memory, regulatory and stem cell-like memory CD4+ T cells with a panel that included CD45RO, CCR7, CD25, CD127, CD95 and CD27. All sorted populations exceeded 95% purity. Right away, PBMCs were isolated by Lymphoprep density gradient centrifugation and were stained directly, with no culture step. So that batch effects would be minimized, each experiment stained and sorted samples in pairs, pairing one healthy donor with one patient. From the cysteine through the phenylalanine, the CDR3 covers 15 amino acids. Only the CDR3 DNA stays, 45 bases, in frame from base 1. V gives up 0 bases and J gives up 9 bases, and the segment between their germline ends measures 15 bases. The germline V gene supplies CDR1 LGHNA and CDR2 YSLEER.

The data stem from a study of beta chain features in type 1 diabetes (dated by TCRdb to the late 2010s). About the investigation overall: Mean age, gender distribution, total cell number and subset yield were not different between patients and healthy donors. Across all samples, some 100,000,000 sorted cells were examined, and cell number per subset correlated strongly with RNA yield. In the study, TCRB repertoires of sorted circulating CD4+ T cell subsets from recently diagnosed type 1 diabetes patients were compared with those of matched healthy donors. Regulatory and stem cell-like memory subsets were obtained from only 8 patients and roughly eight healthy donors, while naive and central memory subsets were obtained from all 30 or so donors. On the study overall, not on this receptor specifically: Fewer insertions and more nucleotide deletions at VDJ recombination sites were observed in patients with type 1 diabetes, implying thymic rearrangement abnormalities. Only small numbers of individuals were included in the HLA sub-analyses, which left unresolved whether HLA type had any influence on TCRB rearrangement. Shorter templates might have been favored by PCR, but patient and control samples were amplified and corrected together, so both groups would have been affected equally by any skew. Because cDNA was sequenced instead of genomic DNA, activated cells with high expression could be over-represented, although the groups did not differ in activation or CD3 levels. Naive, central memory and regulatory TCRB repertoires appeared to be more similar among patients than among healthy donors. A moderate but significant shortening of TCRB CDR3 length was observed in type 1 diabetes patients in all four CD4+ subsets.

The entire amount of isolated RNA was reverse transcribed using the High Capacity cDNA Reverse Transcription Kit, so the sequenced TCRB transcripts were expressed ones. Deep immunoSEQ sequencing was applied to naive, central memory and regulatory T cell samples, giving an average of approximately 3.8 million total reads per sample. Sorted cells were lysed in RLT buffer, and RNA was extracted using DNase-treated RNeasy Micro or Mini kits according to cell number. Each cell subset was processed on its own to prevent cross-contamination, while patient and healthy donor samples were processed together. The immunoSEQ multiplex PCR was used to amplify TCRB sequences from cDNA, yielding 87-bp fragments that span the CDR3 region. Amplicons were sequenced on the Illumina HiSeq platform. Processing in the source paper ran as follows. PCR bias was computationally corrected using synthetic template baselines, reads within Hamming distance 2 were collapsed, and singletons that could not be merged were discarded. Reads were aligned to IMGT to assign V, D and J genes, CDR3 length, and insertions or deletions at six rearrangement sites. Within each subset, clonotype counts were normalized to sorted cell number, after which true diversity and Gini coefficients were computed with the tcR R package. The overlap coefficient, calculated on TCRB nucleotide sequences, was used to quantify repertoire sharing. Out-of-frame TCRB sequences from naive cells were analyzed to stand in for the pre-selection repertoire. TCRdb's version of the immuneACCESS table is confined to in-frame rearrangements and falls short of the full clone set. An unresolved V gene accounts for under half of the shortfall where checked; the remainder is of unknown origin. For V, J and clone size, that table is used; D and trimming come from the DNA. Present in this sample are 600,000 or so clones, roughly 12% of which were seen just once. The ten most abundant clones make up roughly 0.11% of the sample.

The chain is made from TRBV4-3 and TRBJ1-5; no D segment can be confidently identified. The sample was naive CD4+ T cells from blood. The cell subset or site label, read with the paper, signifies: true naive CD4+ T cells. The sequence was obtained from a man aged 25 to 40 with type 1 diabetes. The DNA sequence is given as TGCGCCAGCAGCCAAGATTGGCTCAGGCACTCGCCCCAGCATTTT. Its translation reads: CASSQDWLRHSPQHF.